These 28 T cell receptor beta chains originate from one sample sequenced in a study of CD8+ T cells in alopecia areata (dated by TCRdb to the late 2010s). Library generation was performed with the immunoSEQ multiplex PCR assay. To provide template for TCR sequencing, every sample had RNA extracted and reverse transcribed into cDNA. The clones in this table, taken by TCRdb from immuneACCESS, are in-frame only. Not every clone is retained; where verified, under half of the shortfall comes from an unresolved V gene, and the cause of the rest is unknown. The sample table records some 80,000 clones; around 66% of these occur just once. The ten largest clones capture about a quarter of the sample. The time point tag for this specimen amounts to: roughly 26 weeks on oral tofacitinib. The treatment or condition label on this specimen signifies: oral pan-JAK inhibitor, 5-10 mg twice daily. This specimen was CD8+ T cells sorted from blood, taken at week 24, from a patient treated with tofacitinib. The receptor source for this set is a human donor with alopecia areata.

V is TRBV7-2 and J is TRBJ2-1; TRBD1 aligns across 10 bases. V was pared by 2 bases and J by 4 bases, with 5 bases of the junction left unmatched. CDR3 length: 16 amino acids. In germline, CDR1 is SGHTA, CDR2 FQGNSA. CDR3 loop: CASSLTGTGVYNEQFF. The DNA for the CDR3 is TGTGCCAGCAGCTTAACCGGGACAGGGGTATACAATGAGCAGTTCTTC.

The rearrangement uses TRBV5-1 and TRBJ2-2; D might be TRBD1 (7 bases). Germline CDR1 is SGHRS and CDR2 is YFSETQ. V shed 4 bases and J shed 6 bases, with 13 bases lying between them. This CDR3 has 14 residues. This chain's CDR3 is CASSPEGTAGELFF. CDR3 in DNA: TGCGCCAGCAGCCCGGAGGGGACAGCCGGGGAGCTGTTTTTT.

The chain combines TRBV7-2 with TRBJ1-3; D unresolved. The V gene lost 10 bases and the J gene lost 8 bases, with 15 bases spanning the gap. CDR1 and CDR2 from the germline V gene are SGHTA and FQGNSA. The CDR3 runs to 12 residues. The CDR3, as DNA: TGTGCCACAGCAGCTTTTGGTGACACCATATATTTT. It is translated as CATAAFGDTIYF.

The V gene is TRBV27, the J gene TRBJ2-7; 10 bases are a match to TRBD2. Germline V gene lookup returns CDR1 MNHEY and CDR2 SMNVEV (reference sequence). V shed 3 bases and J 4 bases; nucleotides not matched to a gene: 0. The CDR3 is made up of 13 amino acids. The CDR3 is CASSLGLAYEQYF. The CDR3 DNA sequence: TGTGCCAGCAGTTTGGGACTAGCGTACGAGCAGTACTTC.

The chain links TRBV2 to TRBJ1-2, with D tentatively TRBD1 (6 bases). The germline V gene has CDR1 SNHLY and CDR2 FYNNEI. V dropped 4 bases and J dropped 7 bases, with 13 bases sitting between them. This CDR3 has 13 residues. CDR3 protein: CASSVGGARGYTF. Here the CDR3 DNA reads TGTGCCAGCAGTGTTGGGGGGGCGCGTGGCTACACCTTC.

The gene calls are TRBV10-3 and TRBJ2-3, with TRBD2 matching over 9 bases. CDR3 size: 16 residues. Germline lookup yields CDR1 ENHRY and CDR2 SYGVKD. The ends lost 4 bases at V and 1 base at J; junction bases unmatched: 6. The CDR3 loop reads CAISGAGGLGTDTQYF. The CDR3 nucleotides read TGTGCCATCAGTGGGGCGGGAGGGCTCGGCACAGATACGCAGTATTTT.

This clone was picked up a small number of times. The V gene is TRBV28, the J gene TRBJ1-5; a possible D gene is TRBD1 (5 bases). The V and J ends lost 5 bases and 3 bases respectively, with 23 bases between them. The CDR3 is 18 amino acids. Germline loops: CDR1 MDHEN, CDR2 SYDVKM. The CDR3 DNA sequence: TGTGCCAGCAGTCTAGGGCGTCAGGGTGGCGGCATCAATCAGCCCCAGCATTTT. It translates to CASSLGRQGGGINQPQHF.

The J gene is TRBJ1-2, the V gene TRBV5-6; a possible D gene is TRBD1 (6 bases). Germline V gene sequence: CDR1 SGHDT, CDR2 YYEEEE. The CDR3 has 12 residues. V lost 4 bases, J lost 4 bases, and 8 bases lay in between. The CDR3 nucleotides are TGTGCCAGCAGCCCACAGGGCTATGGCTACACCTTC. Protein product: CASSPQGYGYTF.

This clone appeared once. The chain recombines TRBV5-1 with TRBJ2-1; 10 nucleotides match TRBD1. Germline V gene data show CDR1 as SGHRS and CDR2 as YFSETQ. This CDR3 region has 15 residues. With V trimmed by 0 bases and J by 6 bases, 3 bases remained unmatched. DNA for the CDR3: TGCGCCAGCAGCTTGGGGACAGGGGGTCGCAATGAGCAGTTCTTC. Its protein is CASSLGTGGRNEQFF.

The chain employs TRBV2 and TRBJ2-6, with 10 bases lining up with TRBD2. Per the germline V gene, CDR1 is SNHLY and CDR2 is FYNNEI. The CDR3 spans 18 residues. V lost 7 bases and J lost 0; bases outside the gene matches: 9. In nucleotides, the CDR3 is TGTGCCAGCACCGGGGGGCTAGCGGGAGTCTCTGGGGCCAACGTCCTGACTTTC. Translated, it gives CASTGGLAGVSGANVLTF. Filled out from reference TRBV2 and TRBJ2-6, the complete variable domain reads EPEVTQTPSHQVTQMGQEVILRCVPISNHLYFYWYRQILGQKVEFLVSFYNNEISEKSEIFDDQFSVERPDGSNFTLKIRSTKLEDSAMYFCASTGGLAGVSGANVLTFGAGSRLTVL.

The table lists this clone with a few counts. The chain carries TRBV30 and TRBJ2-1; the match to TRBD1 covers 8 bases. The CDR3 contains 13 residues. The J segment lost 6 bases and the V segment lost 1 base, leaving 2 bases of the junction unmatched. Germline CDR1 GTSNPN, CDR2 SVGIG (reference sequence). CDR3 loop: CAWSGGTGNEQFF. For the CDR3, the DNA is TGTGCCTGGAGTGGAGGGACAGGCAATGAGCAGTTCTTC.

This clone has a handful of counts. This chain joins TRBV4-1 and TRBJ2-7; 7 nucleotides line up with TRBD1. Losses at the gene ends were 4 bases for V and 2 bases for J; bases not matched to a gene: 8. The CDR3 runs 15 residues. Germline V CDR1 and CDR2: MGHRA, YSYEKL. The CDR3 DNA reads TGCGCCAGCAGCCCACAGGGGAAAGATACCTACGAGCAGTACTTC. The encoded protein is CASSPQGKDTYEQYF.

The chain recombines TRBV2 with TRBJ2-7; D ambiguous. The CDR3 loop spans 14 amino acids. In germline, CDR1 is SNHLY, CDR2 FYNNEI. Trimming cost V 6 bases and J 5 bases, with 17 bases left between them. In DNA, the CDR3 is TGTGCCAGCAGCTTCCTAGGAAACCTAGACGAGCAGTACTTC. The encoded protein is CASSFLGNLDEQYF. The variable domain in full, with the rest retrieved from reference TRBV2 and TRBJ2-7, is EPEVTQTPSHQVTQMGQEVILRCVPISNHLYFYWYRQILGQKVEFLVSFYNNEISEKSEIFDDQFSVERPDGSNFTLKIRSTKLEDSAMYFCASSFLGNLDEQYFGPGTRLTVT.

This clone appeared a single time. J is TRBJ2-1 and V is TRBV7-9, with 7 nucleotides matching TRBD2. J gave up 4 bases and V 5 bases, and 14 bases lay outside the gene matches. This CDR3 spans 17 amino acids. Germline V lookup: CDR1 SEHNR, CDR2 FQNEAQ (reference sequence). The CDR3 sequence is CASSPSTGLLSYNEQFF. Here the CDR3 DNA reads TGTGCCAGCAGCCCCTCGACGGGACTATTAAGTTACAATGAGCAGTTCTTC.

This chain links TRBV7-8 with TRBJ2-3; 7 nucleotides line up with TRBD2. V shed 5 bases and J 2 bases; nucleotides not matched to a gene: 10. CDR3 size: 16 residues. Germline CDR1 reads SGHVS; CDR2 reads FQNEAQ. The DNA of the CDR3 is TGTGCCAGCAGCGACCCTCTAGCGGCCACCACAGATACGCAGTATTTT. As protein: CASSDPLAATTDTQYF.

This clone was recorded once. The CDR3 is CASNLAGSYEQYF. The CDR3, as DNA: TGTGCCAGCAACCTAGCGGGGAGCTACGAGCAGTACTTC. J is TRBJ2-7 and V is TRBV27; 9 nucleotides agree with TRBD2. Germline CDR1 reads MNHEY; CDR2 reads SMNVEV (reference sequence). The junction had 4 bases not matched to a gene; V was cut back by 7 bases and J by 3 bases. The CDR3 spans 13 residues.

The V call is TRBV27, the J call TRBJ2-1; 7 bases are a match to TRBD2. Germline lookup yields CDR1 MNHEY and CDR2 SMNVEV (reference sequence). The CDR3 loop spans 19 amino acids. J lost 5 bases, V lost 6 bases, and 22 bases had no gene match. CDR3 nucleotide sequence: TGTGCCAGCAGCCTTTTGGCGAGCGGACTAGGGATCAGAGACAATGAGCAGTTCTTC. Amino acids: CASSLLASGLGIRDNEQFF.

The genes are TRBV5-1 and TRBJ1-2, with 10 nucleotides matching TRBD1. V trimming: 0 bases; J trimming: 3 bases; junction bases outside the gene matches: 8. Looked up from germline, CDR1 is SGHRS and CDR2 is YFSETQ. The CDR3 length is 17 residues. In DNA form, the CDR3 reads TGCGCCAGCAGCTTGGTCGACAGGGGGCGTATCGACTATGGCTACACCTTC. Translation: CASSLVDRGRIDYGYTF.

V usage is TRBV4-3 and J usage is TRBJ2-4, with 7 nucleotides matching TRBD2. Germline CDR1 is LGHNA and CDR2 is YSLEER. The junction had 14 bases not matched to a gene; V was cut back by 2 bases and J by 7 bases. The CDR3 sequence is 17 residues long. The CDR3 nucleotides are TGCGCCAGCAGCCAAAATAAGATCGGGGGGAAGGGCAACATTCAGTACTTC. Translated: CASSQNKIGGKGNIQYF.

The V call is TRBV29-1, the J call TRBJ2-1; 13 bases are a match to TRBD2. The germline CDR1 and CDR2 sequences are SQVTM and ANQGSEA. This CDR3 is 13 amino acids long. Trimming took 7 bases from V and 8 from J; bases not matched to a gene: 5. CDR3 loop: CSARTSGSHEQFF. The CDR3, as DNA: TGCAGCGCCCGGACTAGCGGGAGCCATGAGCAGTTCTTC.

This clone has a count of ten or more. The chain couples TRBV14 to TRBJ2-2; TRBD1 matches at 8 bases. CDR1 and CDR2 (germline): SGHDN, FVKESK. J was trimmed by 5 bases and V by 0 bases; bases with no gene match: 5. This CDR3 is built from 16 residues. The CDR3, as DNA: TGTGCCAGCAGCCAAGATAGGGACAGGCGGACCGGGGAGCTGTTTTTT. Translating it yields CASSQDRDRRTGELFF. Full variable domain (outside the CDR3, taken from reference TRBV14 and TRBJ2-2): EAGVTQFPSHSVIEKGQTVTLRCDPISGHDNLYWYRRVMGKEIKFLLHFVKESKQDESGMPNNRFLAERTGGTYSTLKVQPAELEDSGVYFCASSQDRDRRTGELFFGEGSRLTVL.

The V gene is TRBV7-2, the J gene TRBJ1-1; TRBD1 agrees at 8 bases. The germline V gene has CDR1 SGHTA and CDR2 FQGNSA. The CDR3 totals 14 residues. After removal of 5 bases from V and 6 bases from J, the junction contained 8 bases not matched to a gene. CDR3 protein: CASSGDRSSPEAFF. CDR3 DNA: TGTGCCAGCAGCGGGGACAGGTCCTCTCCTGAAGCTTTCTTT.

This chain links TRBV9 with TRBJ2-3; 10 bases match TRBD2. J gave up 5 bases and V 8 bases, and 11 bases lay outside the gene matches. From germline, CDR1 is SGDLS and CDR2 YYNGEE. The CDR3 contains 15 residues. The CDR3 sequence is CASSELAGGLDTQYF. The DNA of the CDR3 is TGTGCCAGTTCCGAATTAGCGGGGGGCCTAGATACGCAGTATTTT. The full variable domain, rest sourced from reference TRBV9 and TRBJ2-3, is DSGVTQTPKHLITATGQRVTLRCSPRSGDLSVYWYQQSLDQGLQFLIQYYNGEERAKGNILERFSAQQFPDLHSELNLSSLELGDSALYFCASSELAGGLDTQYFGPGTRLTVL.

This chain joins TRBV7-9 and TRBJ2-3; D unresolved. This CDR3 has 16 amino acids. V was shortened by 0 bases and J by 1 base, with 11 bases between the two germline ends. Germline V gene data show CDR1 as SEHNR and CDR2 as FQNEAQ (reference sequence). The CDR3 is CASSLARGSRTDTQYF. The CDR3 DNA reads as TGTGCCAGCAGCTTAGCTCGCGGATCTCGCACAGATACGCAGTATTTT.

This rearrangement joins TRBV4-3 to TRBJ2-6, with unresolved D. This CDR3 is built from 18 residues. Trimming cost V 1 base and J 1 base, with 14 bases left between them. Germline V gene data show CDR1 as LGHNA and CDR2 as YSLEER. CDR3: CASSQGLVDESGANVLTF. In DNA form, the CDR3 reads TGCGCCAGCAGCCAAGGTTTGGTTGATGAATCTGGGGCCAACGTCCTGACTTTC.

The chain joins TRBV13 to TRBJ2-5; D gene unclear. Trimming removed 0 bases from V and 2 bases from J, with 10 bases in between. The CDR3 loop spans 15 amino acids. From germline, CDR1 is PRHDT and CDR2 FYEKMQ (reference sequence). The CDR3 coding sequence is TGTGCCAGCAGCTTAGGCCTCCCAGATCAAGAGACCCAGTACTTC. Translated: CASSLGLPDQETQYF.

The chain carries TRBV13 and TRBJ2-3; D call uncertain. V was trimmed by 5 bases and J by 6 bases, leaving 21 bases between them. This CDR3 comprises 16 residues. The germline gives CDR1 PRHDT, CDR2 FYEKMQ (reference sequence). CDR3 coding DNA: TGTGCCAGCAGCGCCGGTAATCGTGGGATTTTGGATACGCAGTATTTT. The encoded protein is CASSAGNRGILDTQYF.

The V and J genes are TRBV5-4 and TRBJ2-7; 11 bases agree with TRBD1. CDR1 and CDR2 (germline): SGHNT, YYREEE (reference sequence). The CDR3 is 15 amino acids. V dropped 4 bases and J dropped 0; count of bases not matched to a gene: 3. This CDR3 reads CASSLGQGASYEQYF. The CDR3 DNA is TGTGCCAGCAGCCTCGGACAGGGGGCCTCCTACGAGCAGTACTTC.